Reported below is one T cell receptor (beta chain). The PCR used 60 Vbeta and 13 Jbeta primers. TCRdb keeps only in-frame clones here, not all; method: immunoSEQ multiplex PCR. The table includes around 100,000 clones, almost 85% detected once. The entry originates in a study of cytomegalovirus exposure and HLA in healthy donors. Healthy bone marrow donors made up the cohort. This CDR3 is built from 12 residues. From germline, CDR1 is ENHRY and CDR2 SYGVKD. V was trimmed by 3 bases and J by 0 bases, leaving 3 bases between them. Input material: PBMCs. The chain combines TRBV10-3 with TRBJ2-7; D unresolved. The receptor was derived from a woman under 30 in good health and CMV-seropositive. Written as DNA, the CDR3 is TGTGCCATCAGTGACCGCTCCTACGAGCAGTACTTC. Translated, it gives CAISDRSYEQYF.